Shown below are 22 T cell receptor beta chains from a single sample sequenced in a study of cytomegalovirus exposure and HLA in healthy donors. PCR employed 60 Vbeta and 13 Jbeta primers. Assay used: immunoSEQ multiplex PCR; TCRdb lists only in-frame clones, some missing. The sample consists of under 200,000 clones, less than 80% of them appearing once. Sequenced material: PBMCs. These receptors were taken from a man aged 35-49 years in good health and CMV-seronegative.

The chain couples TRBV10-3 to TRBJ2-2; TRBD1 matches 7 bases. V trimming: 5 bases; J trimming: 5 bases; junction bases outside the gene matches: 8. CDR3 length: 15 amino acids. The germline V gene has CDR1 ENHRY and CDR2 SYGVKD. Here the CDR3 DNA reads TGTGCCATCAGTAACCGGGACAGAGGGACCGGGGAGCTGTTTTTT. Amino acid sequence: CAISNRDRGTGELFF.

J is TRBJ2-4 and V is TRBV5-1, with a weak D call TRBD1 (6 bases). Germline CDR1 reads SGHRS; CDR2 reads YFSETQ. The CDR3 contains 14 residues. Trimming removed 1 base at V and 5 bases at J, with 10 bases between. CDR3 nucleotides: TGCGCCAGCAGCTTGCTGGACAGCCAAAACATTCAGTACTTC. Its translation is CASSLLDSQNIQYF.

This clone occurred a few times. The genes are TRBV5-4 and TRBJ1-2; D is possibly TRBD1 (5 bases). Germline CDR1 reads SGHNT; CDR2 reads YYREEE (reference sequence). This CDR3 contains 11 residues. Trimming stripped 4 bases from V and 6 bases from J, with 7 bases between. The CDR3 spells CASSGGNGYTF. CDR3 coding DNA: TGTGCCAGCAGCGGGGGGAATGGCTACACCTTC.

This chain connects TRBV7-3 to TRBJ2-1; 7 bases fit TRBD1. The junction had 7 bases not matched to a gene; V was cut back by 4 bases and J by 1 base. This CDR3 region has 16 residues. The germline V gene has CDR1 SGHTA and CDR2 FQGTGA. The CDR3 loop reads CASSSRQGQSYNEQFF. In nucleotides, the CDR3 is TGTGCCAGCAGCTCCAGACAGGGTCAATCCTACAATGAGCAGTTCTTC.

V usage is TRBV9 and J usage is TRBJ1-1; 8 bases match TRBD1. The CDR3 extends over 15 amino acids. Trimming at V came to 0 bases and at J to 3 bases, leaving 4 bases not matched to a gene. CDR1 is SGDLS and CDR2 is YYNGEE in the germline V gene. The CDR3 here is CASSVAPDRDTEAFF. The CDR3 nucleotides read TGTGCCAGCAGCGTAGCCCCGGACAGGGACACTGAAGCTTTCTTT.

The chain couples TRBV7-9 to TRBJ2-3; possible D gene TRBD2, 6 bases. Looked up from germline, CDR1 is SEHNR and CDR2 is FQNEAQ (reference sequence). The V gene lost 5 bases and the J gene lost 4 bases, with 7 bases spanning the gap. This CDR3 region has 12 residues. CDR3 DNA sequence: TGTGCCAGCAGCCGGGACTCAGATACGCAGTATTTT. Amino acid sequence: CASSRDSDTQYF.

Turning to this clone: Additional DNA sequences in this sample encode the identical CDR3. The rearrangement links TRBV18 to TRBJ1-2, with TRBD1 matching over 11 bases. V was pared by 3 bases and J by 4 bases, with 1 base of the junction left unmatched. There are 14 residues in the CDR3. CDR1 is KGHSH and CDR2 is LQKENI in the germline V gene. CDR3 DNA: TGTGCCAGCTCACCCGGGACAGGGGGCTATGGCTACACCTTC. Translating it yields CASSPGTGGYGYTF. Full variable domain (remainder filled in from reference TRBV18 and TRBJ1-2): NAGVMQNPRHLVRRRGQEARLRCSPMKGHSHVYWYRQLPEEGLKFMVYLQKENIIDESGMPKERFSAEFPKEGPSILRIQQVVRGDSAAYFCASSPGTGGYGYTFGSGTRLTVV.

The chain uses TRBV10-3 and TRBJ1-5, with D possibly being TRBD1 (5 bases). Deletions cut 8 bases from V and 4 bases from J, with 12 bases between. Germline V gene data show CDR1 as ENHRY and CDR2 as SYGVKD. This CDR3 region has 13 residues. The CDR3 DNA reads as TGTGCCATCGGACAAAAGGGGAATCAGCCCCAGCATTTT. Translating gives CAIGQKGNQPQHF.

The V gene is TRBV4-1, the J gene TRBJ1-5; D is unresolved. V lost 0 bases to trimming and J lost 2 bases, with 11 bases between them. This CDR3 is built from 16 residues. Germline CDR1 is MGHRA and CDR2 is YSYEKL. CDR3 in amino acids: CASSQEATWGNQPQHF. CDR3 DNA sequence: TGCGCCAGCAGCCAAGAGGCGACTTGGGGCAATCAGCCCCAGCATTTT.

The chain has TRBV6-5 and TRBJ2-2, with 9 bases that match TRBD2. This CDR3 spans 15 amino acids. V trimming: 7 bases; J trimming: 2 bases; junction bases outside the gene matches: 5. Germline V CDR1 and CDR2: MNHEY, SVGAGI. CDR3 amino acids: CASKPGLANTGELFF. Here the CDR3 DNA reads TGTGCCAGCAAACCGGGACTAGCCAACACCGGGGAGCTGTTTTTT.

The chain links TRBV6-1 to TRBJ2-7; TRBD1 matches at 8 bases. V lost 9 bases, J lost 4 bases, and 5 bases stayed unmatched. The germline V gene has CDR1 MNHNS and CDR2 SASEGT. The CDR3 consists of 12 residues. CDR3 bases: TGTGCCAGGACAGGGGTTTCATACGAGCAGTACTTC. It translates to CARTGVSYEQYF.

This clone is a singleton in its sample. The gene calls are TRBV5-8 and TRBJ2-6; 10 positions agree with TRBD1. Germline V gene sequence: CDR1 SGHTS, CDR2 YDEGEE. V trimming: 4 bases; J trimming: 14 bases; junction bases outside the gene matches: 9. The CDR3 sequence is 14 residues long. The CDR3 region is CASSVDRGRPLLTF. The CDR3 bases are TGTGCCAGCAGCGTCGACAGGGGGCGTCCCCTCCTGACTTTC.

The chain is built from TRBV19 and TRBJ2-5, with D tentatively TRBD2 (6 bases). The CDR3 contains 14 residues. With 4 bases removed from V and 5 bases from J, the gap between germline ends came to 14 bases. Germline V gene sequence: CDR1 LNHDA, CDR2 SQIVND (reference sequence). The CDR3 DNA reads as TGTGCCAGTAGTACGGGGTGGGGGGAGGAGACCCAGTACTTC. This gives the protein CASSTGWGEETQYF.

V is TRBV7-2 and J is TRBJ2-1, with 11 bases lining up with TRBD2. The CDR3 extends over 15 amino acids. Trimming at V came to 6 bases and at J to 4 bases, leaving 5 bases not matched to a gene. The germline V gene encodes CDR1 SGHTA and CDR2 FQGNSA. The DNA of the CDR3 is TGTGCCAGCAGAACGACTAGCGGGACTTACAATGAGCAGTTCTTC. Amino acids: CASRTTSGTYNEQFF.

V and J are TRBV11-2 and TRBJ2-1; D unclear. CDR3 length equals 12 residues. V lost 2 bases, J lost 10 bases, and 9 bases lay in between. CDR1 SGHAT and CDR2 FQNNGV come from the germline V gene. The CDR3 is CASSLSMGEQFF. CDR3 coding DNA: TGTGCCAGCAGCTTATCGATGGGCGAGCAGTTCTTC.

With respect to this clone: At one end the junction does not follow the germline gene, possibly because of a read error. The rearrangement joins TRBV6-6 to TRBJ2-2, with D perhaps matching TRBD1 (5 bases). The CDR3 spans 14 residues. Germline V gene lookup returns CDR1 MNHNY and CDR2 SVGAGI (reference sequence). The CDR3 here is CASSYPGNAGELFF. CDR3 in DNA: TGTGCCAGCAGTTACCCAGGGAACGCCGGGGAGCTGTTTTTT.

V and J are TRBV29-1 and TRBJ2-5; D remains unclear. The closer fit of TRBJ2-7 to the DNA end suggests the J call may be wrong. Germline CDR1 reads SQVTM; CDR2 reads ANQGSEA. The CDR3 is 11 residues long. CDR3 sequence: CSVEEYYEQYF. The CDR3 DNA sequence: TGCAGCGTTGAAGAATACTACGAGCAGTACTTC.

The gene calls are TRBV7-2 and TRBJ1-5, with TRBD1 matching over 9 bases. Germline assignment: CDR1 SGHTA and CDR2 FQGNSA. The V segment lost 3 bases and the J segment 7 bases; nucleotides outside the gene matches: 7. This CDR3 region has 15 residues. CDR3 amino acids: CASSFRDREGQPQHF. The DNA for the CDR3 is TGTGCCAGCAGCTTCCGGGACAGGGAGGGGCAGCCCCAGCATTTT.

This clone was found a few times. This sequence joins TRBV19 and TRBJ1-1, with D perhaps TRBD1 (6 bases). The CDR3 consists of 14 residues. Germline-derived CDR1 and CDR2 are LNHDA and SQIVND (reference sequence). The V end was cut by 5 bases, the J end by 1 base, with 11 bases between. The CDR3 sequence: CASSPRGGNTEAFF. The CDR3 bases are TGTGCCAGTAGTCCGAGGGGGGGGAACACTGAAGCTTTCTTT.

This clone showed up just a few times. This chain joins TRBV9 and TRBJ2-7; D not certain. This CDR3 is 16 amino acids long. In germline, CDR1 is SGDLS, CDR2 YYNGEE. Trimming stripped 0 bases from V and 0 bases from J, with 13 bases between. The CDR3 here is CASSVGVVKSSYEQYF. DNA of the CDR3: TGTGCCAGCAGCGTAGGAGTGGTGAAGTCCTCCTACGAGCAGTACTTC.

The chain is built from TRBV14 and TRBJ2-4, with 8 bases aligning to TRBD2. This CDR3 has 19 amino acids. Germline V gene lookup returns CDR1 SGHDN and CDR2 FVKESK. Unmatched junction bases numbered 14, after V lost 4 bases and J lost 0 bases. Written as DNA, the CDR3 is TGTGCCAGCAGCCTGACTAGGCGGGGGGAACTACTAGCCAAAAACATTCAGTACTTC. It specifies CASSLTRRGELLAKNIQYF.

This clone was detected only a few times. This CDR3 is CASSSGQGNTIYF. The CDR3 DNA reads TGTGCCAGTAGTTCGGGACAGGGAAACACCATATATTTT. J is TRBJ1-3 and V is TRBV19, with 7 nucleotides matching TRBD1. The CDR3 consists of 13 residues. Germline CDR1 LNHDA, CDR2 SQIVND (reference sequence). The V segment lost 5 bases and the J segment 4 bases; nucleotides outside the gene matches: 2.